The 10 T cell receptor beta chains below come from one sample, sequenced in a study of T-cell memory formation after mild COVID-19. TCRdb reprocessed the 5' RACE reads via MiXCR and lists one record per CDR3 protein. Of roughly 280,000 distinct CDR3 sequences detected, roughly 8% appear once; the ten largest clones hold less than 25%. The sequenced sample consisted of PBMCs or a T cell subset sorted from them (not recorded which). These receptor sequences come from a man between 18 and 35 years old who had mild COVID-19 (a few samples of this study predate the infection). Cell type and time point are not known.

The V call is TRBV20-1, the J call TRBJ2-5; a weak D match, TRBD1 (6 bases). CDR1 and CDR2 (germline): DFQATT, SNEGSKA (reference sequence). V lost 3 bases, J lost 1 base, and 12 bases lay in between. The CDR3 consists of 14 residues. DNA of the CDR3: TGCAGTGCTAGTCGGACAGACCGCCAAGAGACCCAGTACTTC. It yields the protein CSASRTDRQETQYF.

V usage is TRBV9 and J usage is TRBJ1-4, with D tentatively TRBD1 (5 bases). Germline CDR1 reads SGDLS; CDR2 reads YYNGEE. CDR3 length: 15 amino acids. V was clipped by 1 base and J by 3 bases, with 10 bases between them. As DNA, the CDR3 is TGTGCCAGCAGCGTACAGGGCTCCTCTAATGAAAAACTGTTTTTT. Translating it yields CASSVQGSSNEKLFF.

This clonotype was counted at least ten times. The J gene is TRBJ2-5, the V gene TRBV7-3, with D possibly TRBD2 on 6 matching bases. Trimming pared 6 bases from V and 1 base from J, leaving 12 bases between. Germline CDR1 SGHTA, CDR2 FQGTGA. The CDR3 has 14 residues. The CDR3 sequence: CASSPTGLQETQYF. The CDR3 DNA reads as TGTGCCAGCAGTCCCACGGGACTCCAAGAGACCCAGTACTTC. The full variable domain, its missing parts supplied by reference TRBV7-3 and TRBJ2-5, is GAGVSQTPSNKVTEKGKYVELRCDPISGHTALYWYRQSLGQGPEFLIYFQGTGAADDSGLPNDRFFAVRPEGSVSTLKIQRTERGDSAVYLCASSPTGLQETQYFGPGTRLLVL.

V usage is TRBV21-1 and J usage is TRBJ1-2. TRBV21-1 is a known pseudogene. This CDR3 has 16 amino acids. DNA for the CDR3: TGTGCCAGCAGCAAACGAATAACCGTGTTTTACTATGGCTACACCTTC. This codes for CASSKRITVFYYGYTF.

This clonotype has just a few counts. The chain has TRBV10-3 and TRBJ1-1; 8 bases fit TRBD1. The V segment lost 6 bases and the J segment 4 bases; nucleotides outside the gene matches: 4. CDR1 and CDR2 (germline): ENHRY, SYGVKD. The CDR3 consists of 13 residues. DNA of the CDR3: TGTGCCATCAGGAGGACAGGGCGCACTGAAGCTTTCTTT. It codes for CAIRRTGRTEAFF.

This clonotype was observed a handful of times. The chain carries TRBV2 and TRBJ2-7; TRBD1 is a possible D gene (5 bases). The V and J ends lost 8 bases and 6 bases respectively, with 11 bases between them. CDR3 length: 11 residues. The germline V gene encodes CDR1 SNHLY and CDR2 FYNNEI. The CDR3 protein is CASGQQVEQYF. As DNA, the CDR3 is TGTGCCAGCGGTCAACAGGTCGAGCAGTACTTC.

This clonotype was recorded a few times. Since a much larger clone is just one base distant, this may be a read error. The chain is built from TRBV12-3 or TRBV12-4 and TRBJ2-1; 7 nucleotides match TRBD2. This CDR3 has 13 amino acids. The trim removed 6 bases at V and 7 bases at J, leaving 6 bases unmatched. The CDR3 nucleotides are TGTGCCAGCAGCCCCTCCGGGGGGAATGAGCAGTTCTTC. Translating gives CASSPSGGNEQFF.

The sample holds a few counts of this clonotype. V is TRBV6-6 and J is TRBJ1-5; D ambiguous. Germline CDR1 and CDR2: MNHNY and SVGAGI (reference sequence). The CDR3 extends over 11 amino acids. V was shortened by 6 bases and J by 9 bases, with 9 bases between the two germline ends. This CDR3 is CASSPGPPQHF. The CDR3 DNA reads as TGTGCCAGCAGCCCCGGTCCGCCCCAGCATTTT.

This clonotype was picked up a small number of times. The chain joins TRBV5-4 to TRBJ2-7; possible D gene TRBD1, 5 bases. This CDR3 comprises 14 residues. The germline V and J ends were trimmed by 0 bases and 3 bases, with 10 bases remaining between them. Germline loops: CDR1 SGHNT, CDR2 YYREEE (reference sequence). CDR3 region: CASSLGKGIYEQYF. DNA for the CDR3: TGTGCCAGCAGCTTGGGTAAGGGGATCTACGAGCAGTACTTC. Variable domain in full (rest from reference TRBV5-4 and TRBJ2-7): ETGVTQSPTHLIKTRGQQVTLRCSSQSGHNTVSWYQQALGQGPQFIFQYYREEENGRGNFPPRFSGLQFPNYSSELNVNALELDDSALYLCASSLGKGIYEQYFGPGTRLTVT.

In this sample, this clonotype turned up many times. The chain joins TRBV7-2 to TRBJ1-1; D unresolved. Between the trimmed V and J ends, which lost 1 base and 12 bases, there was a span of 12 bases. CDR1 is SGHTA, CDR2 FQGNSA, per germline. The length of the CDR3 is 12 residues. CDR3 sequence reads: CASSLVGPFSFF. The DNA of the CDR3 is TGTGCCAGCAGCTTAGTCGGGCCTTTTTCTTTCTTT.